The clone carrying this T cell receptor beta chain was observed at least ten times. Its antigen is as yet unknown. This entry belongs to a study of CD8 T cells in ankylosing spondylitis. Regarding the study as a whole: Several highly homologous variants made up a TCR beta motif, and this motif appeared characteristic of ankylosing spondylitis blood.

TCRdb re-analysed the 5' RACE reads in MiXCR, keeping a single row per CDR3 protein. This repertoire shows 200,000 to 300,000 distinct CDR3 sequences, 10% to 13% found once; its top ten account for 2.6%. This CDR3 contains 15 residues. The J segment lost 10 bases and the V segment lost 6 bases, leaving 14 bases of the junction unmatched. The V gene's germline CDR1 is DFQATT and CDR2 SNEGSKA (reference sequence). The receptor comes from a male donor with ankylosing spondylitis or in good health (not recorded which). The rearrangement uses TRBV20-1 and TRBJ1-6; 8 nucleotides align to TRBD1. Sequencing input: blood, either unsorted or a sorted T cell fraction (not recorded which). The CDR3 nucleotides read TGCAGTGCACGCATCGGGACAGGAGGGGAGTCACCCCTCCACTTT. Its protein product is CSARIGTGGESPLHF.